This T cell receptor beta chain was documented in a study of blood T cell repertoires in COVID-19. Libraries were prepared by immunoSEQ multiplex PCR; TCRdb keeps only in-frame clonotypes and omits some of them. The sample comprises about 110,000 clones, about four fifths of which are singletons, and approximately 40% rests with the top ten. Germline CDR1 reads SGHRS; CDR2 reads YFSETQ. The V and J ends lost 4 bases and 2 bases, in that order; junction bases with no gene match: 5. There are 16 residues in the CDR3. The material sequenced was peripheral blood. The rearrangement uses TRBV5-1 and TRBJ1-5; 11 nucleotides align to TRBD1. The receptor's source is an elderly man with acute or convalescent COVID-19. The CDR3 protein is CASSTGTGGGNQPQHF. The DNA of the CDR3 is TGCGCCAGCAGCACCGGGACAGGGGGAGGCAATCAGCCCCAGCATTTT.